The 6 T cell receptor beta chains given below trace back to one sample, sequenced in a study of shared clonotypes between healthy human individuals (dated by TCRdb to 2019 to 2021). Receptors were amplified or captured by the immunoSEQ multiplex PCR assay. TCRdb re-hosts the immuneACCESS table, in-frame sequences only. Its copies lack some clones; in the studies checked, an unresolved V gene accounts for under half of them, and the cause for the rest is not known. The sample table lists over 850,000 clones, about 80% of them with a count of one. Roughly 0.56% of the sample is in the top ten clones. Sequenced sample: memory CD4+ T cells from PBMCs. This sample's cell subset or site label indicates: CD45RA-negative fraction. The receptors here all came from a man between 18 and 29 years old in good health. Some clones in this sample may be carry-over from other donors' samples.

The CDR3 sequence is CASSLGLAGQNTGELFF. CDR3 in DNA: TGTGCCAGCAGCTTGGGACTAGCGGGACAGAACACCGGGGAGCTGTTTTTT. The J gene is TRBJ2-2, the V gene TRBV5-4, with 11 bases matching TRBD2. Germline CDR1 reads SGHNT; CDR2 reads YYREEE (reference sequence). This CDR3 is 17 amino acids long. With V trimmed by 0 bases and J by 1 base, 2 bases remained unmatched.

V gene TRBV7-6 combines with J gene TRBJ2-2, with D unclear. The germline gives CDR1 SGHVS, CDR2 FNYEAQ. The CDR3 runs 13 residues. Trimming cost V 1 base and J 7 bases, with 7 bases left between them. CDR3 bases: TGTGCCAGCAGCTTAGATCGTAGCGGGGAGCTGTTTTTT. It specifies CASSLDRSGELFF.

V gene TRBV28 combines with J gene TRBJ1-2; D gene uncertain. CDR1 and CDR2 (germline): MDHEN, SYDVKM. V was pared by 5 bases and J by 7 bases, with 26 bases between. There are 17 residues in the CDR3. The CDR3 region has the DNA TGTGCCAGCAGTCCCACTACGTACCTTTTTTGGATGGGTGGCTACACCTTC. Translation gives CASSPTTYLFWMGGYTF.

V and J are TRBV7-2 and TRBJ1-2; TRBD1 agrees at 10 bases. The CDR3 runs to 15 residues. CDR1 is SGHTA and CDR2 is FQGNSA in the germline V gene. V gave up 5 bases and J gave up 3 bases; unmatched junction bases: 6. The CDR3 loop reads CASSPDRGRYYGYTF. CDR3 bases: TGTGCCAGCAGCCCCGACAGGGGGCGGTACTATGGCTACACCTTC.

This clone is a singleton in its sample. CDR3 nucleotides: TGCAGCGTTGAGGGGACTAGCGGGAGTATCGAGCAGTACTTC. It codes for CSVEGTSGSIEQYF. V is TRBV29-1 and J is TRBJ2-5; the match to TRBD2 covers 14 bases. The end of the DNA aligns better with TRBJ2-7, so the J call may be wrong. CDR1 is SQVTM and CDR2 is ANQGSEA in the germline V gene. CDR3 length: 14 amino acids.

The rearrangement uses TRBV9 and TRBJ2-2; D might be TRBD1 or TRBD2, each matching 7 bases. V was pared by 4 bases and J by 3 bases, with 19 bases between. The germline V gene encodes CDR1 SGDLS and CDR2 YYNGEE. This CDR3 comprises 17 residues. The CDR3, as DNA: TGTGCCAGCAGCCCAGGGGGAGGGAGGGCCGACACCGGGGAGCTGTTTTTT. This sequence encodes CASSPGGGRADTGELFF.